Below are 30 T cell receptor beta chains sequenced from a single sample in a study of blood T cells in healthy people across ages. Together with a sample-barcoded 5' primer, a J-beta primer mix was included in a second PCR lasting roughly 6 to 12 cycles. Each CDR3 protein is one row after TCRdb ran MiXCR on the 5' RACE reads. The sample consists of 700,000 to 900,000 distinct CDR3 sequences, 20% to 30% of them appearing once. These same data were also listed under a study on T cells of mothers and their children.

The sequencing sample was made of blood. Source of these receptors: a boy aged 10-17 years in good health.

This clonotype was observed many times. The chain uses TRBV6-2 or TRBV6-3 and TRBJ2-7; possible D gene TRBD1, 6 bases. There are 15 residues in the CDR3. Germline V gene sequence: CDR1 MNHEY, CDR2 SVGEGT. The ends were cut back, 8 bases at V and 4 bases at J, with 21 bases in the middle. The CDR3: CASGVIGQRPYEQYF. The CDR3, as DNA: TGTGCCAGCGGGGTTATCGGACAGCGTCCTTACGAGCAGTACTTC.

The CDR3 sequence is CASRRLAGGPSVNEQFF. The CDR3 DNA sequence: TGTGCCAGCAGACGACTAGCGGGGGGGCCTTCAGTCAATGAGCAGTTCTTC. The chain has TRBV27 and TRBJ2-1; TRBD2 aligns across 14 bases. The CDR3 spans 17 residues. Trimming at V came to 6 bases and at J to 6 bases, leaving 10 bases not matched to a gene. CDR1 and CDR2 from the germline V gene are MNHEY and SMNVEV (reference sequence).

As for this clonotype: The junction shows a germline mismatch at one end, possibly a read error. J is TRBJ2-7 and V is TRBV29-1; D perhaps matches TRBD1 (5 bases). The germline gives CDR1 SQVTM, CDR2 ANQGSEA. The CDR3 is 9 residues long. Written as DNA, the CDR3 is TGCAGCGTTGAAGGGGCAGGGCACTTC. The encoded protein is CSVEGAGHF.

In this sample, this clonotype turned up many times. This chain uses TRBV7-9 with TRBJ1-1; no definite D call. Trimming removed 5 bases at V and 3 bases at J, with 4 bases between. Germline assignment: CDR1 SEHNR and CDR2 FQNEAQ (reference sequence). The CDR3 runs 11 residues. The CDR3 DNA follows: TGTGCCAGCAGCCCAGACACTGAAGCTTTCTTT. Its protein product is CASSPDTEAFF. The full variable domain, in which reference TRBV7-9 and TRBJ1-1 provide the parts outside the CDR3, is DTGVSQNPRHKITKRGQNVTFRCDPISEHNRLYWYRQTLGQGPEFLTYFQNEAQLEKSRLLSDRFSAERPKGSFSTLEIQRTEQGDSAMYLCASSPDTEAFFGQGTRLTVV.

This clonotype has only a few counts. This chain uses TRBV2 with TRBJ1-2; D is perhaps TRBD1 (6 bases). The CDR3 is 13 residues long. Looked up from germline, CDR1 is SNHLY and CDR2 is FYNNEI. V lost 4 bases, J lost 8 bases, and 14 bases lay in between. CDR3 sequence reads: CASSVSGARGYTF. CDR3 DNA: TGTGCCAGCAGTGTTTCAGGGGCCCGAGGCTACACCTTC.

In nucleotides, the CDR3 is TGCAGTGCTAGAGATTTGAGGGGGCACGAGACCCAGTACTTC. It encodes CSARDLRGHETQYF. The chain employs TRBV20-1 and TRBJ2-5; 7 bases agree with TRBD1. There are 14 residues in the CDR3. Unmatched junction bases numbered 6, after V lost 0 bases and J lost 5 bases. The V gene's germline CDR1 is DFQATT and CDR2 SNEGSKA (reference sequence).

The CDR3 loop reads CASDFDLAGQETQYF. The CDR3 DNA reads as TGTGCTAGTGATTTTGACCTAGCAGGACAAGAGACCCAGTACTTC. J is TRBJ2-5 and V is TRBV12-5, with D possibly TRBD2 on 5 matching bases. Looked up from germline, CDR1 is LGHNT and CDR2 is FRNRAP. This CDR3 comprises 15 residues. V shed 7 bases and J shed 2 bases, with 17 bases lying between them.

This clonotype was observed a few times. The rearrangement joins TRBV4-1 to TRBJ2-5, with D uncertain. This CDR3 contains 15 residues. Germline V gene sequence: CDR1 MGHRA, CDR2 YSYEKL. Trimming stripped 2 bases from V and 4 bases from J, with 14 bases between. CDR3 region: CASSQRDLPRETQYF. The DNA of the CDR3 is TGCGCCAGCAGCCAAAGAGACCTCCCCCGAGAGACCCAGTACTTC.

There are a few counts of this clonotype. The rearrangement links TRBV5-6 to TRBJ2-5, with TRBD1 as a possible D gene (6 bases). Trimming cost V 1 base and J 5 bases, with 15 bases left between them. Germline V lookup: CDR1 SGHDT, CDR2 YYEEEE. The CDR3 spans 15 residues. The CDR3 bases are TGTGCCAGCAGCTTGTTGGTGGGGGCAGTGGAGACCCAGTACTTC. Its protein is CASSLLVGAVETQYF.

CDR3 region: CASSSNSGGAFEQFF. The CDR3 DNA reads as TGTGCCAGCAGCTCCAATAGCGGGGGGGCCTTTGAGCAGTTCTTC. The chain uses TRBV11-2 and TRBJ2-1; 11 nucleotides agree with TRBD2. V shed 4 bases and J 9 bases; nucleotides not matched to a gene: 8. Per the germline V gene, CDR1 is SGHAT and CDR2 is FQNNGV. The CDR3 is 15 amino acids.

The chain employs TRBV3-1 and TRBJ2-2; D assignment may be TRBD1 or TRBD2 (5 bases each). This CDR3 is built from 18 residues. Germline V CDR1 and CDR2: LGHDT, YNNKEL (reference sequence). With 4 bases removed from V and 4 bases from J, the gap between germline ends came to 22 bases. The CDR3 DNA follows: TGTGCCAGCAGCCTCGCCCACCTCGGCAGAGGGGTCACCGGGGAGCTGTTTTTT. Its protein product is CASSLAHLGRGVTGELFF.

The V call is TRBV4-1, the J call TRBJ2-5, with 10 bases aligning to TRBD2. Trimming took 4 bases from V and 7 from J; bases not matched to a gene: 18. CDR1 MGHRA and CDR2 YSYEKL come from the germline V gene. CDR3 length: 18 residues. CDR3 nucleotide sequence: TGCGCCAGCAGCCCGCTCCTACTACTAGCGGGGAGGGGAGGGACCCAGTACTTC. It yields the protein CASSPLLLLAGRGGTQYF.

The chain is built from TRBV29-1 and TRBJ2-2, with D hard to call. CDR3 size: 12 residues. Deletions cut 4 bases from V and 1 base from J, with 4 bases between. Germline CDR1 and CDR2: SQVTM and ANQGSEA. The CDR3: CSVVKNTGELFF. CDR3 in DNA: TGCAGCGTTGTTAAGAACACCGGGGAGCTGTTTTTT.

This clonotype was detected ten times or more. The chain carries TRBV6-1 and TRBJ2-1; 7 positions match TRBD1. Germline CDR1 reads MNHNS; CDR2 reads SASEGT. The CDR3 has 13 residues. Trimming removed 5 bases from V and 7 bases from J; junction bases left unmatched: 5. The CDR3 region has the DNA TGTGCCAGCAGTCCGGGACAGAGGAATGAGCAGTTCTTC. Residues: CASSPGQRNEQFF.

Written as DNA, the CDR3 is TGCAGCGTTGAAGGACAGGGTGACTTTAGTACGCAGTATTTT. Its protein product is CSVEGQGDFSTQYF. The chain joins TRBV29-1 to TRBJ2-3; TRBD1 agrees at 7 bases. The CDR3 runs 14 residues. Per germline, CDR1 SQVTM and CDR2 ANQGSEA. V dropped 1 base and J dropped 8; count of bases not matched to a gene: 9.

Only a few counts were recorded for this clonotype. V and J are TRBV20-1 and TRBJ2-6; 8 bases are shared with TRBD1. This CDR3 region has 15 residues. Germline lookup yields CDR1 DFQATT and CDR2 SNEGSKA (reference sequence). Losses at the gene ends were 4 bases for V and 0 bases for J; bases not matched to a gene: 2. CDR3: CSATTGGSGANVLTF. CDR3 in DNA: TGCAGTGCTACCACAGGGGGCTCTGGGGCCAACGTCCTGACTTTC.

This clonotype appeared a single time. DNA of the CDR3: TGTGCCAGCAGCTTATCGGGGGCCACCGGGACAGGGGGCACAGATACGCAGTATTTT. Its protein is CASSLSGATGTGGTDTQYF. J is TRBJ2-3 and V is TRBV7-3; 10 nucleotides line up with TRBD1. V shed 2 bases and J 1 base; nucleotides not matched to a gene: 12. CDR1 SGHTA and CDR2 FQGTGA come from the germline V gene. The CDR3 runs to 19 residues.

V usage is TRBV5-1 and J usage is TRBJ2-6; maybe TRBD1 (5 bases). V lost 3 bases, J lost 4 bases, and 11 bases lay in between. The germline CDR1 and CDR2 sequences are SGHRS and YFSETQ. The CDR3 sequence is 15 residues long. The CDR3 spells CASSWTPEGANVLTF. In DNA form, the CDR3 reads TGCGCCAGCAGCTGGACACCCGAGGGGGCCAACGTCCTGACTTTC.

Only a few counts were recorded for this clonotype. This chain connects TRBV7-9 to TRBJ2-4, with a tentative D call TRBD2 (6 bases). Trimming cost V 2 bases and J 3 bases, with 14 bases left between them. The CDR3 has 16 amino acids. In germline, CDR1 is SEHNR, CDR2 FQNEAQ (reference sequence). The CDR3 nucleotides read TGTGCCAGCAGCTTACTCGCGGGATGGGACAAAAACATTCAGTACTTC. The encoded protein is CASSLLAGWDKNIQYF.

The J gene is TRBJ1-2, the V gene TRBV5-1; no firm D call. Germline CDR1 SGHRS, CDR2 YFSETQ. The CDR3 consists of 16 residues. Trimming shortened V by 4 bases and J by 4 bases, and 20 bases separated the two germline ends. The CDR3 region is CASSQLKGASLYGYTF. The DNA of the CDR3 is TGCGCCAGCAGCCAGTTAAAGGGAGCCTCTCTCTATGGCTACACCTTC.

The chain employs TRBV3-1 and TRBJ2-3, with TRBD2 identical over 7 bases. Germline CDR1 LGHDT, CDR2 YNNKEL (reference sequence). Trimming cost V 6 bases and J 1 base; bases outside gene matches: 10. This CDR3 has 16 residues. The CDR3 nucleotides read TGTGCCAGCAGTTCAATGCGGCTAGCGGGCACAGATACGCAGTATTTT. This sequence encodes CASSSMRLAGTDTQYF.

This sequence joins TRBV7-9 and TRBJ2-7; either TRBD1 or TRBD2 may fit D (5 bases each). The CDR3 sequence is 14 residues long. Trimming removed 4 bases from V and 3 bases from J, with 13 bases in between. The V gene's germline CDR1 is SEHNR and CDR2 FQNEAQ (reference sequence). CDR3 region: CASSWVGGDYEQYF. The CDR3 coding sequence is TGTGCCAGCAGCTGGGTTGGGGGTGACTACGAGCAGTACTTC.

This chain uses TRBV20-1 with TRBJ2-4; unclear D gene. The CDR3 has 12 residues. Germline V gene data show CDR1 as DFQATT and CDR2 as SNEGSKA (reference sequence). The V end lost 0 bases, the J end lost 6 bases, and 6 bases lay between the germline ends. In DNA, the CDR3 is TGCAGTGCTAGAGACGAGAGAAACATTCAGTACTTC. Its protein product is CSARDERNIQYF.

At least ten counts were recorded for this clonotype. This chain links TRBV7-9 with TRBJ2-5, with 7 bases identical to TRBD1. The J call is uncertain, as TRBJ2-7 better fits the DNA end. This CDR3 contains 13 residues. Germline V CDR1 and CDR2: SEHNR, FQNEAQ (reference sequence). For the CDR3, the DNA is TGTGCCAGCAGCCCGGGGCAGGGGGACGAGCAGTACTTC. Translating gives CASSPGQGDEQYF.

V is TRBV5-5 and J is TRBJ2-5, with unresolved D. Germline CDR1 is SGHKS and CDR2 is YYEKEE (reference sequence). This CDR3 is 14 amino acids long. Trimming took off 1 base at V and 5 bases at J, with 12 bases between the two ends. The CDR3: CASSLPNSPETQYF. The CDR3 nucleotides are TGTGCCAGCAGCTTGCCCAACAGCCCGGAGACCCAGTACTTC.

The rearrangement uses TRBV11-2 and TRBJ2-5, with D uncertain. CDR1 is SGHAT and CDR2 is FQNNGV in the germline V gene. The CDR3 runs 14 residues. V lost 5 bases to trimming and J lost 2 bases, with 12 bases between them. CDR3 region: CASSPPSRQETQYF. The CDR3 DNA reads TGTGCCAGCAGCCCTCCGAGCAGGCAAGAGACCCAGTACTTC. Based on the CDR3 plus reference TRBV11-2 and TRBJ2-5, the full variable domain is EAGVAQSPRYKIIEKRQSVAFWCNPISGHATLYWYQQILGQGPKLLIQFQNNGVVDDSQLPKDRFSAERLKGVDSTLKIQPAKLEDSAVYLCASSPPSRQETQYFGPGTRLLVL.

This clonotype showed up just a few times. V is TRBV20-1 and J is TRBJ1-6; TRBD1 matches at 10 bases. After removal of 3 bases from V and 7 bases from J, the junction contained 0 bases not matched to a gene. CDR1 and CDR2 (germline): DFQATT, SNEGSKA (reference sequence). CDR3 length: 13 amino acids. CDR3 sequence reads: CSARGQGNSPLHF. The DNA of the CDR3 is TGCAGTGCTAGGGGACAGGGGAATTCACCCCTCCACTTT.

The chain joins TRBV5-1 to TRBJ1-2; 10 bases fit TRBD1. Germline V gives CDR1 SGHRS, CDR2 YFSETQ. This CDR3 is 13 amino acids long. Trimming removed 0 bases from V and 8 bases from J; junction bases left unmatched: 1. The CDR3 DNA sequence: TGCGCCAGCAGCTTGGGGGACAGGGGCGGCTACACCTTC. Translation gives CASSLGDRGGYTF.

This chain joins TRBV29-1 and TRBJ2-1; D possibly corresponds to TRBD1 (5 bases). V lost 1 base to trimming and J lost 0 bases, with 19 bases between them. CDR3 length: 18 amino acids. CDR1 and CDR2 (germline): SQVTM, ANQGSEA. The CDR3 DNA sequence: TGCAGCGTTGAAGCAACGCAGGGTTTACGGAGCTCCTACAATGAGCAGTTCTTC. Its translation is CSVEATQGLRSSYNEQFF.

This chain links TRBV3-1 with TRBJ2-1, with D possibly TRBD1 on 5 matching bases. This CDR3 has 14 residues. CDR1 and CDR2 from the germline V gene are LGHDT and YNNKEL (reference sequence). Trimming pared 1 base from V and 9 bases from J, leaving 13 bases between. CDR3 in amino acids: CASSQGPQGSEQFF. The CDR3 DNA is TGTGCCAGCAGCCAAGGGCCCCAGGGCAGTGAGCAGTTCTTC.